A selection of T cell receptor beta chains follows, all from one sample in a study of a mutant IDH1 vaccine in newly diagnosed glioma. This table comes from immunoSEQ multiplex PCR, and its TCRdb copy is limited to in-frame clones, with some not included. The sample has about 50,000 clones, about nine tenths seen once. The material was PBMCs, obtained from a glioma patient treated with radiotherapy, temozolomide or both. These receptors were collected from a man aged 40-50 years with glioma. Each CDR3 is given with its conserved first and last residue. Each record gives: D gene, J gene, clone size, V gene, CDR3 DNA, CDR3 protein. D genes are given only for firm matches. Clone sizes are given selectively: once, few, many, or a class where the clone is expanded.

>TRBD1|TRBJ2-1|-|TRBV2
TGTGCCAGCAGAGGACAGGGGGTAATGGGTGAGCAGTTCTTC
CASRGQGVMGEQFF
>TRBD1|TRBJ2-7|-|TRBV19
TGTGCCAGTAGTATAGGACAGGGGGCGGCCTACGAGCAGTACTTC
CASSIGQGAAYEQYF
>-|TRBJ1-2|-|TRBV5-6
TGTGCCAGCAGTTCGTGGGGGGGCGTGTATGGCTACACCTTC
CASSSWGGVYGYTF
>-|TRBJ1-1|-|TRBV6-5
TGTGCCAGCAGCAACGGAGGGTTAAGAGCTTTCTTT
CASSNGGLRAFF
>-|TRBJ2-1|-|TRBV10-3
TGTGCCATCAGTTTAGCGGCAGGCTCCTACAATGAGCAGTTCTTC
CAISLAAGSYNEQFF
>-|TRBJ1-4|-|TRBV11-2
TGTGCCAGCAGCTTACCCCAGGGAGCAACTAATGAAAAACTGTTTTTT
CASSLPQGATNEKLFF
>-|TRBJ1-2|-|TRBV11-2
TGTGCCAGCAGCCGCCCGACAGGCCGCTTCTATGGCTACACCTTC
CASSRPTGRFYGYTF
>-|TRBJ1-2|-|TRBV27
TGTGCCAGCACCCGACTCGGGGCTTACGGCTATGGCTACACCTTC
CASTRLGAYGYGYTF
>-|TRBJ1-4|-|TRBV7-2
TGTGCCAGCAGCTTAGGGGCCAGGGCCCCATCACCCTATAATGAAAAACTGTTTTTT
CASSLGARAPSPYNEKLFF
>-|TRBJ1-1|-|TRBV9
TGTGCCAGCAGCGTCCGCGGGAACACTGAAGCTTTCTTT
CASSVRGNTEAFF
>TRBD1|TRBJ2-1|-|TRBV4-3
TGCGCCAGCAGCTATGGACAGGGCTCGTACAATGAGCAGTTCTTC
CASSYGQGSYNEQFF
>-|TRBJ1-2|-|TRBV27
TGTGCCAGCAGTACCCAGGGGATTGGCTACACCTTC
CASSTQGIGYTF
>TRBD1|TRBJ1-5|-|TRBV6-5
TGTGCCAGCAGAGGGGGCCTCTCTTACAATCAGCCCCAGCATTTT
CASRGGLSYNQPQHF
>TRBD1|TRBJ2-7|-|TRBV19
TGTGCCAGTAACCCGGGACAGGGTCTATACGAGCAGTACTTC
CASNPGQGLYEQYF
>TRBD2|TRBJ2-7|-|TRBV15
TGTGCCACCAGCAGAGATACGGGACTAGCGGGAGCGTACGAGCAGTACTTC
CATSRDTGLAGAYEQYF
>-|TRBJ2-7|-|TRBV19
TGTGCCAGTAGTATAGCTGCGGGGTCAGTAATGGAGCAGTACTTC
CASSIAAGSVMEQYF
>TRBD1|TRBJ2-1|-|TRBV5-1
TGCGCCAGCAGCGACAAGGGGGCGATCGCCTACAATGAGCAGTTCTTC
CASSDKGAIAYNEQFF
>TRBD2|TRBJ2-1|-|TRBV2
TGTGCCATCCGAGGGACTAGCGGGAGAAGGGGCTACAATGAGCAGTTCTTC
CAIRGTSGRRGYNEQFF
>-|TRBJ1-1|-|TRBV7-8
TGTGCCAGCAGCATAATCCCAGCCTTGAACACTGAAGCTTTCTTT
CASSIIPALNTEAFF
>TRBD2|TRBJ2-5|-|TRBV7-8
TGTGCCAGCAGGATCACTAGAAGCGGGAGAGGTGAGGAGACCCAGTACTTC
CASRITRSGRGEETQYF
>-|TRBJ2-1|few|TRBV15
TGTGCCACCAGCGGTTACGACAGATACAATGAGCAGTTCTTC
CATSGYDRYNEQFF
>-|TRBJ2-2|-|TRBV27
TGTGCCAGCAGTTTATCCGACATCGGCGGGGAGCTGTTTTTT
CASSLSDIGGELFF
>TRBD2|TRBJ2-1|-|TRBV18
TGTGCCAGCTCACCTCGGACTAGCGGGAGCACCTACAATGAGCAGTTCTTC
CASSPRTSGSTYNEQFF
>TRBD2|TRBJ2-7|-|TRBV7-2
TGTGCCAGCAGCTTAAGGAGCGGGAGGGCCTTTGCGGAGCAGTACTTC
CASSLRSGRAFAEQYF
>TRBD2|TRBJ2-3|-|TRBV11-2
TGTGCCAGCAGGTCTAGCGGATACGATACGCAGTATTTT
CASRSSGYDTQYF
>-|TRBJ1-1|-|TRBV7-9
TGTGCCAGCAGCTTAGAACCCAACACTGAAGCTTTCTTT
CASSLEPNTEAFF
>-|TRBJ1-1|-|TRBV7-9
TGTGCCAGCAGCCCGACACCGAACACTGAAGCTTTCTTT
CASSPTPNTEAFF
>-|TRBJ2-3|once|TRBV7-9
TGTGCCCCGGAGCGGGCAGATACGCAGTATTTT
CAPERADTQYF
>-|TRBJ2-1|-|TRBV28
TGTGCCAGTAGGGGTCTAGCGAGTTACAATGAGCAGTTCTTC
CASRGLASYNEQFF
>-|TRBJ2-3|-|TRBV7-9
TGTGCCAGCGTGAACCCGGCAGATACGCAGTATTTT
CASVNPADTQYF
>TRBD2|TRBJ2-1|-|TRBV6-4
TGTGCCAGCAGTGACTCTGCTAGCGGGAGGGCCTACAATGAGCAGTTCTTC
CASSDSASGRAYNEQFF
>-|TRBJ2-5|few|TRBV5-4
TGTGCCAGCAGCGCCGGGGACAACCGGGAGACCCAGTACTTC
CASSAGDNRETQYF
>-|TRBJ2-5|-|TRBV7-3
TGTGCCAGCAGCTTTCAGGGTCAAGAGACCCAGTACTTC
CASSFQGQETQYF
>TRBD2|TRBJ2-1|-|TRBV6-1
TGTGCCACCCCGGGACTAAATGAGCAGTTCTTC
CATPGLNEQFF
>-|TRBJ2-7|-|TRBV2
TGTGCCAGCAGTGGCCAAGGGGGCTACGAGCAGTACTTC
CASSGQGGYEQYF
>TRBD1|TRBJ2-2|-|TRBV29-1
TGCAGCGTCCTACCGGGACAGGGAGTGTCCGGGGAGCTGTTTTTT
CSVLPGQGVSGELFF
>-|TRBJ2-4|-|TRBV4-3
TGCGCCAGCAGCCAAGGACTAGAGGCCAAAAACATTCAGTACTTC
CASSQGLEAKNIQYF
>TRBD1|TRBJ2-7|-|TRBV2
TGTGCCAGCAGAAGGGACAGCGTTTACGAGCAGTACTTC
CASRRDSVYEQYF
>-|TRBJ1-1|-|TRBV9
TGTGCCAGCAGCGTAGCATCCCGAGGAAGTGAAGCTTTCTTT
CASSVASRGSEAFF